Below, one TCR beta chain is given with its context. Its specificity is not known. The data stem from a study of T cells after yellow fever vaccination. Trimming stripped 3 bases from V and 4 bases from J, with 12 bases between. CDR3 length: 14 amino acids. CDR1 is SGHRS, CDR2 YFSETQ, per germline. Findings of the study overall: Sorted repertoires could include abundant contaminating clonotypes from bulk cells.

5'RACE template switching generated TCR cDNA, adding a universal primer site and UMIs. TCRdb reprocessed the 5' RACE reads via MiXCR and lists one record per CDR3 protein. In the table there are 400,000 to 650,000 distinct CDR3 sequences, around a fifth of which are singletons. The J gene is TRBJ2-3, the V gene TRBV5-1; D assignment may be TRBD1 or TRBD2 (6 bases each). The sample consisted of PBMCs, taken approximately 22 days after the first yellow fever vaccination. The TCR originated in a young man who received the YFV17D yellow fever vaccine. CDR3 nucleotides: TGCGCCAGCAGCTATGGGGGGCCCGCAGATACGCAGTATTTT. It specifies CASSYGGPADTQYF.